This TCR beta chain was recorded in a study of CD8+CD57+ T cells in acquired aplastic anemia. For the study at large: Isolated CD4+ and CD8+ cells, once sorted, yielded DNA averaging about 3 ug. General study points: Patients and controls were found to share twenty-nine CD8+ CDR3 sequences. Patients showed no significant difference from controls in CD8+ Simpson's diversity.

This clonotype was detected ten times or more. What it binds is not known. The template used for profiling TCR beta VDJ and CDR3 was genomic DNA. Each CDR3 protein gets one entry after TCRdb re-called the reads with MiXCR. The top ten clones hold roughly 1.2% of a sample with roughly 290,000 distinct CDR3 sequences, approximately 58% of them seen once. The sequenced patients had an expansion of CD8+CD57+ cells seen by flow cytometry. The V end lost 0 bases, the J end lost 4 bases, and 10 bases lay between the germline ends. The CDR3 is 15 amino acids. Germline values: CDR1 ENHRY, CDR2 SYGVKD. The sequenced sample consisted of sorted CD4+, CD8+, or CD8+CD57+ T cells (not recorded which) from PBMCs. The clonotype comes from a human donor with aplastic anemia. The gene calls are TRBV10-3 and TRBJ1-3; no clear D. CDR3 DNA sequence: TGTGCCATCAGTGAGTCGGGAGGTGAAGGAAACACCATATATTTT. The encoded protein is CAISESGGEGNTIYF.